These 8 T cell receptor beta chains came from one sample sequenced in a study of blood T cell repertoires in COVID-19. Only in-frame clones appear in the TCRdb table, and some are missing; sequencing was by immunoSEQ multiplex PCR. Seen here are roughly 44,000 clones, 80% to 90% observed once, and the top ten hold roughly 13%. Sequencing was performed on peripheral blood. These receptors came from a man older than 75 with acute or convalescent COVID-19.

The chain joins TRBV6-4 to TRBJ1-2; 9 positions agree with TRBD1. Germline loops: CDR1 MRHNA, CDR2 SNTAGT. This CDR3 spans 18 amino acids. The ends lost 4 bases at V and 0 bases at J; junction bases unmatched: 12. The CDR3 sequence is CASSAFRDRAQSNYGYTF. The CDR3, as DNA: TGTGCCAGCAGTGCTTTCCGGGACAGGGCCCAGTCTAACTATGGCTACACCTTC.

The gene calls are TRBV5-1 and TRBJ1-6, with unresolved D. The CDR3 consists of 16 residues. The V and J ends lost 0 bases and 0 bases respectively, with 7 bases between them. CDR1 and CDR2 from the germline V gene are SGHRS and YFSETQ. Here the CDR3 DNA reads TGCGCCAGCAGCTTGGAAGGGAGCTCCTATAATTCACCCCTCCACTTT. Its protein product is CASSLEGSSYNSPLHF.

The V gene is TRBV5-1, the J gene TRBJ1-2; 10 bases agree with TRBD1. Trimming cost V 6 bases and J 4 bases; bases outside gene matches: 3. CDR3 length equals 13 residues. Germline CDR1 reads SGHRS; CDR2 reads YFSETQ. The CDR3 region is CASTRDRGYGYTF. CDR3 sequence (DNA): TGCGCCAGCACAAGGGACAGGGGCTATGGCTACACCTTC.

V usage is TRBV10-1 and J usage is TRBJ1-4; D gene uncertain. In germline, CDR1 is WNHNN, CDR2 SYGVQD (reference sequence). This CDR3 comprises 13 residues. V was trimmed by 3 bases and J by 12 bases, leaving 14 bases between them. As DNA, the CDR3 is TGCGCCAGCAGTGATAAGGGCTGGCGGGAACTGTTTTTT. This gives the protein CASSDKGWRELFF.

This rearrangement joins TRBV4-1 to TRBJ1-4; the match to TRBD1 covers 10 bases. The CDR3 has 16 residues. Germline V gene data show CDR1 as MGHRA and CDR2 as YSYEKL. V shed 2 bases and J 6 bases; nucleotides not matched to a gene: 6. The CDR3 region has the DNA TGCGCCAGCAGCCAACAGACAGGGGGCGCATATGAAAAACTGTTTTTT. Protein product: CASSQQTGGAYEKLFF.

This clone occurred once. The V and J genes are TRBV3-1 (or the pseudogene TRBV3-2) and TRBJ1-4; 7 positions match TRBD1. V trimming: 4 bases; J trimming: 8 bases; junction bases outside the gene matches: 10. In germline, CDR1 is LGHDT, CDR2 YNNKEL (reference sequence). The length of the CDR3 is 15 residues. In DNA, the CDR3 is TGTGCCAGCAGCCCGCCCGGACAGGAGGGGGAAAAACTGTTTTTT. Its translation is CASSPPGQEGEKLFF.

This clone appeared a single time. This sequence joins TRBV15 and TRBJ1-6; D is unresolved. The CDR3 loop spans 14 amino acids. The germline V gene has CDR1 LNHNV and CDR2 YYDKDF (reference sequence). Trimming left V 5 bases short and J 10 bases short, with 15 bases between. The CDR3 is CATSSPQEGSPLHF. The CDR3 DNA sequence: TGTGCCACCAGCTCTCCCCAGGAGGGCTCACCCCTCCACTTT.

The chain links TRBV9 to TRBJ2-2; D call uncertain. V was clipped by 2 bases and J by 5 bases, with 13 bases between them. Germline CDR1 and CDR2: SGDLS and YYNGEE. CDR3 length: 15 amino acids. The CDR3 nucleotides read TGTGCCAGCAGCGTTCACCCAAGAGGTACCGGGGAGCTGTTTTTT. It codes for CASSVHPRGTGELFF. Full variable domain (outside the CDR3, taken from reference TRBV9 and TRBJ2-2): DSGVTQTPKHLITATGQRVTLRCSPRSGDLSVYWYQQSLDQGLQFLIQYYNGEERAKGNILERFSAQQFPDLHSELNLSSLELGDSALYFCASSVHPRGTGELFFGEGSRLTVL.